The 6 T cell receptor beta chains in this list originate from one sample, sequenced in a study of OX40 agonist ivuxolimab in advanced cancers. Using immunoSEQ multiplex PCR, the repertoire was profiled, and TCRdb retains in-frame clones only, with some absent. This sample has tens of thousands of clones, with roughly nine tenths found just once. Sample: CD4+ or CD8+ T cells sorted from blood, taken in a trial of the OX40 agonist ivuxolimab. The source is an adult with an advanced solid tumor such as melanoma, head and neck, liver or kidney cancer.

V is TRBV5-5 and J is TRBJ1-2; D is uncertain. Germline values: CDR1 SGHKS, CDR2 YYEKEE (reference sequence). The germline V and J ends were trimmed by 4 bases and 2 bases, with 12 bases remaining between them. The CDR3 contains 14 residues. This chain's CDR3 is CASSPFAGNYGYTF. In nucleotides, the CDR3 is TGTGCCAGCAGCCCCTTCGCGGGGAACTATGGCTACACCTTC.

The chain couples TRBV27 to TRBJ2-5, with D possibly TRBD2 on 5 matching bases. V lost 4 bases, J lost 2 bases, and 20 bases lay in between. Germline V gives CDR1 MNHEY, CDR2 SMNVEV (reference sequence). The CDR3 covers 17 residues. The CDR3 DNA is TGTGCCAGCAGTTCCCCCTCGGGGTTTCCCCAACAAGAGACCCAGTACTTC. Translated: CASSSPSGFPQQETQYF.

This rearrangement joins TRBV4-1 to TRBJ1-5; 8 nucleotides align to TRBD1. CDR3 size: 16 residues. CDR1 is MGHRA and CDR2 is YSYEKL in the germline V gene. Trimming cost V 3 bases and J 8 bases; bases outside gene matches: 12. CDR3 nucleotides: TGCGCCAGCAGCCACCCCTCGGGGGACAGGAGGGAGCCCCAGCATTTT. Translation: CASSHPSGDRREPQHF.

The chain is built from TRBV7-6 and TRBJ2-6, with unresolved D. The CDR3 runs 15 residues. Germline CDR1 is SGHVS and CDR2 is FNYEAQ. V shed 6 bases and J shed 0 bases, with 9 bases lying between them. The chain's CDR3 is CASRSFTSGANVLTF. The CDR3 nucleotides are TGTGCCAGCAGGTCTTTTACCTCTGGGGCCAACGTCCTGACTTTC.

The CDR3 DNA is TGCGCCAGCAGAAATCCCTACAGGGGTAACACTGAAGCTTTCTTT. This encodes CASRNPYRGNTEAFF. J is TRBJ1-1 and V is TRBV5-1; TRBD1 matches 7 bases. Trimming cost V 5 bases and J 2 bases; bases outside gene matches: 9. The CDR3 totals 15 residues. Germline values: CDR1 SGHRS, CDR2 YFSETQ. The full variable domain, completed using reference TRBV5-1 and TRBJ1-1, is KAGVTQTPRYLIKTRGQQVTLSCSPISGHRSVSWYQQTPGQGLQFLFEYFSETQRNKGNFPGRFSGRQFSNSRSEMNVSTLELGDSALYLCASRNPYRGNTEAFFGQGTRLTVV.

The chain uses TRBV6-6 and TRBJ2-2, with no clear D. The CDR3 extends over 14 amino acids. Trimming pared 0 bases from V and 4 bases from J, leaving 6 bases between. In germline, CDR1 is MNHNY, CDR2 SVGAGI (reference sequence). The CDR3 here is CASSYSESTGELFF. The CDR3, as DNA: TGTGCCAGCAGTTACTCTGAGAGCACCGGGGAGCTGTTTTTT.